Below are 8 T cell receptor beta chains sequenced from a single sample in a study of CD8 T cells in ankylosing spondylitis. TCRdb called the 5' RACE reads again in MiXCR, with one record for every CDR3 protein. The profile shows about 130,000 distinct CDR3 sequences, roughly a sixth of them singletons. Study-wide points: Fewer than 10 highly homologous variants formed a TCR beta motif that appeared characteristic of ankylosing spondylitis blood.

Their cognate antigens are unknown. The sample consisted of blood, either unsorted or a sorted T cell fraction (not recorded which). The receptor source for this set is a male donor with ankylosing spondylitis.

A few counts support this clonotype. The CDR3 spells CASTLGAHEQYF. DNA of the CDR3: TGTGCCAGCACCCTGGGGGCCCACGAGCAGTACTTC. The rearrangement links TRBV12-3 or TRBV12-4 to TRBJ2-7, with a weak D call TRBD1 (6 bases). V was clipped by 7 bases and J by 5 bases, with 12 bases between them. The CDR3 is 12 amino acids.

A few counts support this clonotype. The CDR3 loop reads CASSPRRRDAKNIQYF. The DNA of the CDR3 is TGTGCCAGCAGCCCACGTCGGAGGGACGCCAAAAACATTCAGTACTTC. J is TRBJ2-4 and V is TRBV13; a weak D match, TRBD2 (6 bases). In germline, CDR1 is PRHDT, CDR2 FYEKMQ (reference sequence). This CDR3 is 16 amino acids long. V gave up 5 bases and J gave up 1 base, with 15 bases separating them.

This rearrangement joins TRBV4-1 to TRBJ2-7; unclear D gene. V dropped 1 base and J dropped 2 bases, with 15 bases sitting between them. The germline V gene encodes CDR1 MGHRA and CDR2 YSYEKL. CDR3 size: 16 residues. The CDR3 protein is CASSQGWVSNPYEQYF. CDR3 sequence (DNA): TGCGCCAGCAGCCAAGGTTGGGTCAGTAACCCCTACGAGCAGTACTTC.

This clonotype was found a few times. V usage is TRBV7-8 and J usage is TRBJ2-5; TRBD1 is a possible D gene (5 bases). This CDR3 has 13 amino acids. Germline V gene sequence: CDR1 SGHVS, CDR2 FQNEAQ. V lost 5 bases, J lost 4 bases, and 11 bases lay in between. CDR3 sequence (DNA): TGTGCCAGCAGCGCTCAGGGCGGAGAGACCCAGTACTTC. As protein: CASSAQGGETQYF.

The chain is built from TRBV15 and TRBJ2-5; no clear D gene. The V end was cut by 1 base, the J end by 3 bases, with 9 bases between. The CDR3 spans 14 residues. CDR1 is LNHNV and CDR2 is YYDKDF in the germline V gene (reference sequence). The CDR3 sequence is CATSRAPEKETQYF. DNA for the CDR3: TGTGCCACCAGCAGAGCTCCCGAGAAAGAGACCCAGTACTTC.

This clonotype was seen a few times. The chain joins TRBV4-1 to TRBJ1-5, with TRBD1 matching over 7 bases. CDR3 length equals 16 residues. Germline CDR1 and CDR2: MGHRA and YSYEKL. After removal of 3 bases from V and 5 bases from J, the junction contained 10 bases not matched to a gene. The CDR3 DNA reads TGCGCCAGCAGCCACCGACAGGGCCGACTCGATCAGCCCCAGCATTTT. It codes for CASSHRQGRLDQPQHF.

In this sample, this clonotype turned up a few times. The chain joins TRBV9 to TRBJ2-2; unclear D gene. Trimming left V 3 bases short and J 3 bases short, with 18 bases between. CDR3 length equals 17 residues. Per germline, CDR1 SGDLS and CDR2 YYNGEE. The CDR3 nucleotides read TGTGCCAGCAGCGCCTCCAAGGCCGGCACCGACACCGGGGAGCTGTTTTTT. Its protein is CASSASKAGTDTGELFF.

This clonotype has a handful of counts. V and J are TRBV27 and TRBJ1-5; a weak D match, TRBD1 (6 bases). The V end was cut by 3 bases, the J end by 8 bases, with 14 bases between. The length of the CDR3 is 14 residues. Germline CDR1 reads MNHEY; CDR2 reads SMNVEV (reference sequence). In DNA form, the CDR3 reads TGTGCCAGCAGTTTTGGTTCAGGGGCCGAGCCCCAGCATTTT. This gives the protein CASSFGSGAEPQHF.